The sequence of this T cell receptor (beta chain) was determined in a study of blood T cell repertoires in COVID-19. Background on the study: From the United States, Italy and Spain came samples of acute and convalescent COVID-19. Sample material is recorded as cDNA or gDNA derived from T cells, B-cell-depleted T cells, or PBMCs.

CDR3 length: 14 amino acids. Between the trimmed V and J ends, which lost 3 bases and 12 bases, there was a span of 18 bases. Original analysis: Cell counts per sample came from amplifying reference gene primers. TCRdb's table, derived via immunoSEQ multiplex PCR, lists solely in-frame clones and lacks some. From that table come the V and J calls and clone size; the DNA was used to work out D and trimming. The sample has about 130,000 clones; roughly four fifths are singletons. The rearrangement links TRBV23-1 to TRBJ2-1; tentatively, D is TRBD2 (5 bases). TRBV23-1 is annotated as an ORF whose role is uncertain. The sequencing sample was made of peripheral blood. The receptor was isolated from a human donor in a cohort sampled during active COVID-19. The CDR3: CASSHPRQARGQFF. CDR3 coding DNA: TGCGCCAGCAGTCACCCGCGCCAGGCCCGGGGGCAGTTCTTC.